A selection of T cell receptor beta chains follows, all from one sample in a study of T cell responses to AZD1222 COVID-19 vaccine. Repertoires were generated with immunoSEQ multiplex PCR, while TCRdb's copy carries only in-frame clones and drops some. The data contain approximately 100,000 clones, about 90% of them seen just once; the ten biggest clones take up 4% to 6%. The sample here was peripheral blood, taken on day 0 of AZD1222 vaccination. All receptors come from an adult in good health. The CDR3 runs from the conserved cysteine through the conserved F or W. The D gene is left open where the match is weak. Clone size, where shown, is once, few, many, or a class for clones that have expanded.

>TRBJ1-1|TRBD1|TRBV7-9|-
CASSSGTATEAFF
TGTGCCAGCAGCTCCGGGACAGCCACTGAAGCTTTCTTT
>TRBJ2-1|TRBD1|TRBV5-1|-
CASSSSGQGNEQFF
TGCGCCAGCAGCTCCTCTGGACAGGGGAATGAGCAGTTCTTC
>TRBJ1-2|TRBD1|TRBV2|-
CASSLQGRLAF
TGTGCCAGCAGCCTACAGGGGCGCTTGGCCTTC
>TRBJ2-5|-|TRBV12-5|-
CASGTTDQETQYF
TGTGCTAGTGGGACGACAGACCAAGAGACCCAGTACTTC
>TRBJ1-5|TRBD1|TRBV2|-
CASGIPGQGSQPQHF
TGTGCCAGCGGAATTCCGGGACAGGGCAGTCAGCCCCAGCATTTT
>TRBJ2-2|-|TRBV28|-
CASRRPTGELFF
TGTGCCAGCCGGAGGCCTACCGGGGAGCTGTTTTTT
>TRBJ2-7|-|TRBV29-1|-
CSVEGLDTYEQYF
TGCAGCGTTGAAGGCCTCGATACCTACGAGCAGTACTTC
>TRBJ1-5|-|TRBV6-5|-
CASSYSSSLNQPQHF
TGTGCCAGCAGTTACTCGAGTAGCCTCAATCAGCCCCAGCATTTT
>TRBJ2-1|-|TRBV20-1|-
CSAPGVAEQFF
TGCAGTGCCCCTGGGGTGGCTGAGCAGTTCTTC
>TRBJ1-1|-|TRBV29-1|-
CSVESIGTTNEAFF
TGCAGCGTTGAATCAATCGGGACGACGAATGAAGCTTTCTTT
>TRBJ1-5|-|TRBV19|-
CASSTSAQPQHF
TGTGCCAGTAGTACATCGGCCCAGCCCCAGCATTTT
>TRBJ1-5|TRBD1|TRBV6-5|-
CASRRDRSRDQPQHF
TGTGCCAGCAGACGGGACAGGTCTAGGGATCAGCCCCAGCATTTT
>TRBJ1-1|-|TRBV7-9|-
CASRSFRGRAWAFF
TGTGCCAGCAGAAGCTTTAGGGGTAGGGCTTGGGCTTTCTTT
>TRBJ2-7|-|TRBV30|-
CAWARLASPAYEQYF
TGTGCCTGGGCCCGTTTGGCCTCCCCCGCCTACGAGCAGTACTTC
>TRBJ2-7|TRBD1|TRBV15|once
CATSRGDSYYEQYF
TGTGCCACCAGCAGAGGGGACAGCTACTACGAGCAGTACTTC
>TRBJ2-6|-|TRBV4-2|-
CASSQASDISGANVLTF
TGTGCCAGCAGCCAAGCCTCGGACATTTCTGGGGCCAACGTCCTGACTTTC
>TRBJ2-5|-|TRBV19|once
CASRRDTETQYF
TGTGCCAGTCGCCGGGACACTGAGACCCAGTACTTC
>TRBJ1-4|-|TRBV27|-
CASSGGAATNEKLFF
TGTGCCAGCAGCGGGGGGGCCGCAACTAATGAAAAACTGTTTTTT
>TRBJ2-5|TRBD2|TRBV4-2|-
CASSQGTSGGTQETQYF
TGTGCCAGCAGCCAAGGGACTAGCGGGGGTACCCAAGAGACCCAGTACTTC
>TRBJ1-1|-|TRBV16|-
CASRKGTEAFF
TGTGCCAGCAGAAAGGGCACTGAAGCTTTCTTT
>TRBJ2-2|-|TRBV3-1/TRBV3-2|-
CASSLRRAGELFF
TGTGCCAGCAGCCTTAGGAGGGCCGGGGAGCTGTTTTTT
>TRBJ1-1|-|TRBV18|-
CASSPGRSLAEAFF
TGTGCCAGCTCACCGGGGCGGAGCCTCGCTGAAGCTTTCTTT
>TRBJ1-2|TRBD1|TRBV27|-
CASRKTGNGYTF
TGTGCCAGCAGAAAGACAGGGAATGGCTACACCTTC
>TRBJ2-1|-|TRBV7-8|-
CASSSVGYEQFF
TGTGCCAGCAGCTCCGTGGGGTATGAGCAGTTCTTC
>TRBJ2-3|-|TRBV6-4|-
CASSDSGGRANTQYF
TGTGCCAGCAGTGACTCCGGGGGGCGGGCAAATACGCAGTATTTT
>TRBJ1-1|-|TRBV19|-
CASSITATEAFF
TGTGCCAGTAGTATAACAGCCACTGAAGCTTTCTTT
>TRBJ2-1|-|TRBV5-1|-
CASSMAGGSGEQFF
TGCGCCAGCAGCATGGCCGGGGGCTCAGGTGAGCAGTTCTTC
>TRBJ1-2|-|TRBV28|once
CASRGGWGYGYTF
TGTGCCAGCAGAGGGGGGTGGGGCTATGGCTACACCTTC
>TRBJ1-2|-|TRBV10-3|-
CAISESSGRIPSWGYTF
TGTGCCATCAGTGAGTCAAGTGGGAGGATACCCTCCTGGGGCTACACCTTC
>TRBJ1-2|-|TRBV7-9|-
CASSLGSELHYGYTF
TGTGCCAGCAGCTTAGGGTCGGAGTTACACTATGGCTACACCTTC
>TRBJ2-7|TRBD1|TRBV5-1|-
CASSTGQDQDEQYF
TGCGCCAGCAGCACGGGACAGGATCAGGACGAGCAGTACTTC
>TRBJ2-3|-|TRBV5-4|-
CASSLAPRGAGTDTQYF
TGTGCCAGCAGCTTGGCCCCCAGAGGAGCGGGCACAGATACGCAGTATTTT
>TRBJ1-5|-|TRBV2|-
CASSDQGSQPQHF
TGTGCCAGCAGTGACCAGGGAAGTCAGCCCCAGCATTTT
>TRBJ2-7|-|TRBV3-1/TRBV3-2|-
CASSQDDLTSYEQYF
TGTGCCAGCAGCCAAGATGACCTCACCTCCTACGAGCAGTACTTC
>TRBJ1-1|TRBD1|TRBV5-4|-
CASSWDRANTEAFF
TGTGCCAGCAGCTGGGACAGGGCGAACACTGAAGCTTTCTTT
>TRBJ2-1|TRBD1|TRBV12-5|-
CASQVGGTGSGNEQFF
TGTGCTAGTCAGGTCGGAGGGACAGGGTCGGGCAATGAGCAGTTCTTC
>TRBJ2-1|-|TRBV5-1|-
CASSQTSSSRDEQFF
TGCGCCAGCAGCCAAACTAGTTCCTCTAGAGATGAGCAGTTCTTC
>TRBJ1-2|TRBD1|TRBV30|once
CAWSPISMTGGPPGYTF
TGTGCCTGGAGTCCCATTTCTATGACAGGGGGCCCTCCAGGCTACACCTTC
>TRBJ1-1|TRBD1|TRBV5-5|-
CAAGQGMNTEAFF
TGTGCCGCCGGACAGGGGATGAACACTGAAGCTTTCTTT
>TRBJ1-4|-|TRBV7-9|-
CASSPSTVQGREKLFF
TGTGCCAGCAGCCCCTCCACGGTACAGGGAAGGGAAAAACTGTTTTTT
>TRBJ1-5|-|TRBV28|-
CASSPQAGEQPQHF
TGTGCCAGCAGTCCACAGGCAGGGGAGCAGCCCCAGCATTTT